The source of this TCR beta chain is a study of blood T cell repertoires in COVID-19. Original data processing: It was from reference gene primer amplification that nucleated cell counts were estimated. Produced via immunoSEQ multiplex PCR; TCRdb's table is partial and in-frame only. That table gives V, J and clone size, and the DNA gave D and trimming. The sample has more than 110,000 clones; around 88% are singletons. The CDR3 is 17 amino acids. The ends lost 4 bases at V and 7 bases at J; junction bases unmatched: 14. CDR1 is SGHRS, CDR2 YFSETQ, per germline. This chain connects TRBV5-1 to TRBJ2-1; 10 nucleotides align to TRBD2. This TCR derives from a man aged 55 to 70 with active or convalescent COVID-19. The specimen sequenced was peripheral blood. The CDR3 is CASSGTASGSRENEQFF. DNA of the CDR3: TGCGCCAGCAGCGGCACCGCTAGCGGGAGTAGGGAGAATGAGCAGTTCTTC.